This is a list of T cell receptor beta chains from one sample in a study of cytomegalovirus exposure and HLA in healthy donors. TCRdb keeps only in-frame clones here, not all; method: immunoSEQ multiplex PCR. The repertoire includes about 76,000 clones, around 70% of them detected once, and approximately 10% sits in the top ten. The specimen sequenced was PBMCs. These receptors were obtained from a woman aged 40 to 50 in good health and CMV-seropositive. CDR3s include the opening cysteine and the closing phenylalanine or tryptophan. The D gene is left open where the match is weak. Size tells how often a clone was seen (once, few, many) or the class of an expanded clone, and some rows leave it out.

NA	TRBV6-5	NA	TRBJ1-3	TGTGCCAGCAGTTACGGGAGGGCTGGAAACACCATATATTTT	CASSYGRAGNTIYF
NA	TRBV14	TRBD2	TRBJ2-7	TGTGCCAGCAGCCAAGGGACTAGCGGAAACTACGAGCAGTACTTC	CASSQGTSGNYEQYF
NA	TRBV19	NA	TRBJ2-1	TGTGCCAGTAGTCGCTTGAGCTCCTACAATGAGCAGTTCTTC	CASSRLSSYNEQFF
NA	TRBV10-2	NA	TRBJ1-2	TGCGCCAGCAGTGATCAAGGGGCCTACTATGGCTACACCTTC	CASSDQGAYYGYTF
NA	TRBV2	NA	TRBJ2-2	TGTGCCAGCAGGAAGACTAATACCGGGGAGCTGTTTTTT	CASRKTNTGELFF
NA	TRBV27	TRBD1	TRBJ2-7	TGTGCCAGCAGAAAATACCGGGACAGCTCCTACGAGCAGTACTTC	CASRKYRDSSYEQYF
few	TRBV6-6	NA	TRBJ1-3	TGTGCCAGCAGGCATTCGACAGTCAGCTCTGGAAACACCATATATTTT	CASRHSTVSSGNTIYF
few	TRBV10-3	NA	TRBJ2-1	TGTGCCATCAGTGCCTTACAGGGAAATGAGCAGTTCTTC	CAISALQGNEQFF
NA	TRBV5-1	TRBD2	TRBJ2-1	TGCGCCAGCAGCTTGAGCGGGAGAGCTTACAATGAGCAGTTCTTC	CASSLSGRAYNEQFF
NA	TRBV11-2	TRBD1	TRBJ2-2	TGTGCCAGCAGCTTAAGGGGGACAGGTTTTTACACCGGGGAGCTGTTTTTT	CASSLRGTGFYTGELFF
few	TRBV6-6	TRBD1	TRBJ1-6	TGTGCCAGCGCCGTGCAGGGGGCTAGATCACCCCTCCACTTT	CASAVQGARSPLHF
NA	TRBV7-2	NA	TRBJ2-5	TGTGCCAGCAGCTTAGCCCGCGGGGAGACCCAGTACTTC	CASSLARGETQYF
NA	TRBV2	NA	TRBJ1-1	TGTGCCAGCAGTGAAGGTGGGGGGGCACCCACTGAAGCTTTCTTT	CASSEGGGAPTEAFF
NA	TRBV5-1	TRBD2	TRBJ2-5	TGCGCCAGCAGCTCCGGACTAGCGAGCCAAGAGACCCAGTACTTC	CASSSGLASQETQYF
NA	TRBV5-4	NA	TRBJ1-1	TGTGCCAGCAGCTTCCAGAACACTGAAGCTTTCTTT	CASSFQNTEAFF
NA	TRBV30	TRBD1	TRBJ2-5	TGTGCCTGGGGGACAGGGTCTGGGGAGACCCAGTACTTC	CAWGTGSGETQYF
NA	TRBV6-5	TRBD1	TRBJ2-7	TGTGCCAGCAGGGAGACAGGGAGCGAGCAGTACTTC	CASRETGSEQYF
NA	TRBV7-9	NA	TRBJ1-1	TGTGCCAGCGCGGACTCTCCGGAGGGCACTGAAGCTTTCTTT	CASADSPEGTEAFF
many	TRBV5-1	TRBD1	TRBJ1-1	TGCGCCAGCAGCTTGAGCGAGGGGGCAGCCACTGAAGCTTTCTTT	CASSLSEGAATEAFF
NA	TRBV5-4	TRBD1	TRBJ2-5	TGTGCCAGCAGTTTCGACAGGGCAGAGACCCAGTACTTC	CASSFDRAETQYF
once	TRBV5-1	TRBD2	TRBJ2-1	TGCGCCAGCAGCCCCCAGCCGGGGGGTTCCTACAATGAGCAGTTCTTC	CASSPQPGGSYNEQFF
NA	TRBV6-5	TRBD1	TRBJ1-1	TGTGCCAGCAGTTACGGGACAGGGGGACTCACTGAAGCTTTCTTT	CASSYGTGGLTEAFF
NA	TRBV6-5	NA	TRBJ2-1	TGTGCCAGCCGAGGGGGGGGACCCGAGCAGTTCTTC	CASRGGGPEQFF
NA	TRBV5-4	TRBD1	TRBJ1-2	TGTGCCAGCGGGCGAACAGGGGAGCATGGCTACACCTTC	CASGRTGEHGYTF
NA	TRBV27	TRBD1	TRBJ2-2	TGTGCCAGCAGTGTCCGGGACAGGGCCTTCGGGGAGCTGTTTTTT	CASSVRDRAFGELFF
NA	TRBV5-1	NA	TRBJ2-5	TGCGCCAGCAGCCTGGAGGGGGCGGAGGGGGAGACCCAGTACTTC	CASSLEGAEGETQYF
once	TRBV29-1	TRBD1	TRBJ2-7	TGCAGCGGCACAGGGGGCGAGGGGGAGCAGTACTTC	CSGTGGEGEQYF
NA	TRBV5-4	TRBD2	TRBJ2-7	TGTGCCAGCAGCTCCAGCGGGACCTCCTACGAGCAGTACTTC	CASSSSGTSYEQYF
NA	TRBV6-1	NA	TRBJ1-1	TGTGCCAGCACCATGAACACTGAAGCTTTCTTT	CASTMNTEAFF
NA	TRBV4-3	NA	TRBJ1-2	TGCGCCAGCAGCCAAGAGAGGAGGGTTGACTATGGCTACACCTTC	CASSQERRVDYGYTF
NA	TRBV5-1	TRBD1	TRBJ1-1	TGCGCCAGCAGCTCGGGACAGGGGGCTTCTGAAGCTTTCTTT	CASSSGQGASEAFF
NA	TRBV9	TRBD2	TRBJ2-5	TGTGCCAGCAGCCCTGAGACTAGCGGGGGGAAAGAGACCCAGTACTTC	CASSPETSGGKETQYF
NA	TRBV6-6	NA	TRBJ1-5	TGTGCCTCCTGTGGGGGCCAGCCCCAGCATTTT	CASCGGQPQHF
NA	TRBV5-1	NA	TRBJ1-3	TGCGCCAGCAGCTTGGAAGGAGACACCATATATTTT	CASSLEGDTIYF
NA	TRBV7-2	TRBD1	TRBJ2-7	TGTGCCAGCAGCCTGACAGGGTGGCACGAGCAGTACTTC	CASSLTGWHEQYF
NA	TRBV6-6	NA	TRBJ1-6	TGTGCCAGCAGTTACGTGTCGGGGGAGTCACCCCTCCACTTT	CASSYVSGESPLHF
NA	TRBV4-3	TRBD1	TRBJ1-6	TGCGCCAGCAGCCACGGACAGGGCTCGGGTTCACCCCTCCACTTT	CASSHGQGSGSPLHF
NA	TRBV7-2	NA	TRBJ1-3	TGTGCCAGCAGTTTTAACTCTGGAAACACCATATATTTT	CASSFNSGNTIYF
few	TRBV9	TRBD1	TRBJ2-1	TGTGCCAGCAGCGTAGTAGGGACAGGGGGCTCCTACAATGAGCAGTTCTTC	CASSVVGTGGSYNEQFF
NA	TRBV4-2	NA	TRBJ2-1	TGTGCCAGCAGCCTCGCGACGGTTGCGGGGTACAATGAGCAGTTCTTC	CASSLATVAGYNEQFF
NA	TRBV5-1	NA	TRBJ1-2	TGCGCCAGCAGCTTGGACAGCTATGGCTACACCTTC	CASSLDSYGYTF
few	TRBV4-3	TRBD1	TRBJ1-6	TGCGCCAGCAGCCAGGGGACAGGGAATAATTCACCCCTCCACTTT	CASSQGTGNNSPLHF
few	TRBV5-6	NA	TRBJ1-6	TGTGCCAGCAGCTTGAGGCAGGTCAGAAATTCACCCCTCCACTTT	CASSLRQVRNSPLHF
NA	TRBV5-1	NA	TRBJ2-3	TGCGCCAGCAGCCCATCAAGCGCTCCTAGCACAGATACGCAGTATTTT	CASSPSSAPSTDTQYF
NA	TRBV10-1	TRBD1	TRBJ1-6	TGCGCCAGCAGCGAGGGGAACCTTGGACAGGGGAGCAATTCACCCCTCCACTTT	CASSEGNLGQGSNSPLHF
few	TRBV4-2	TRBD2	TRBJ2-3	TGTGCCAGCAGCCAAGATCGAGGGCTAGCGGGAGATGGTACAGATACGCAGTATTTT	CASSQDRGLAGDGTDTQYF
few	TRBV13	NA	TRBJ1-1	TGTGCCAGCAGCTGGGGGGGCTTCAACACTGAAGCTTTCTTT	CASSWGGFNTEAFF
NA	TRBV10-3	TRBD1	TRBJ1-2	TGTGCCATCAGTGAGCCCACAGGGGTAGGCTACACCTTC	CAISEPTGVGYTF
NA	TRBV5-1	TRBD1	TRBJ2-2	TGCGCCAGCAGCTTAGGGGACAGGACCGGGGAGCTGTTTTTT	CASSLGDRTGELFF
NA	TRBV2	NA	TRBJ1-2	TGTGCCAGCAGGCAATCCGGGAATAACTATGGCTACACCTTC	CASRQSGNNYGYTF
NA	TRBV6-5	NA	TRBJ2-1	TGTGCCAGCAGTTCCCTTTCCAATGAGCAGTTCTTC	CASSSLSNEQFF
NA	TRBV30	TRBD1	TRBJ1-5	TGTGCGCGCCGCCCGGGACAGGGGTATCAGCCCCAGCATTTT	CARRPGQGYQPQHF